These 4 T cell receptor beta chains were sequenced from one sample in a study of blood T cell repertoires in COVID-19. Method: immunoSEQ multiplex PCR; TCRdb's copy keeps in-frame clones and lacks some. The repertoire includes over 200,000 clones, 83% of them detected once, and roughly 5.7% sits in the top ten. Sample: peripheral blood. These receptors originate from a man older than 75 with acute or convalescent COVID-19.

The chain joins TRBV5-1 to TRBJ1-1; 9 bases match TRBD1. CDR3 length equals 14 residues. Germline values: CDR1 SGHRS, CDR2 YFSETQ. The V and J ends lost 4 bases and 8 bases, in that order; junction bases with no gene match: 9. This chain's CDR3 is CASSDLQGAPEAFF. CDR3 in DNA: TGCGCCAGCAGCGACTTACAGGGGGCGCCGGAAGCTTTCTTT.

Remarks on this clone: Relative to the germline gene, one junction end is altered; a read error may explain this. This chain connects TRBV27 to TRBJ2-3; TRBD2 agrees at 14 bases. The CDR3 length is 14 residues. The V gene's germline CDR1 is MNHEY and CDR2 SMNVEV (reference sequence). The CDR3 DNA follows: TGTGCCAGCAGTCCCATGACTAGCGGGGGGGTCAATAGCTTT. Its translation: CASSPMTSGGVNSF.

The rearrangement uses TRBV15 and TRBJ2-1; 12 bases line up with TRBD2. The CDR3 extends over 15 amino acids. Germline lookup yields CDR1 LNHNV and CDR2 YYDKDF (reference sequence). The trim removed 8 bases at V and 7 bases at J, leaving 9 bases unmatched. The CDR3 here is CATRLAGGPKNEQFF. CDR3 coding DNA: TGTGCCACCCGTCTAGCGGGAGGGCCAAAGAATGAGCAGTTCTTC.

In its sample, this clone was seen once. The rearrangement uses TRBV11-3 and TRBJ1-1; the D is unclear. The germline V and J ends were trimmed by 4 bases and 5 bases, with 14 bases remaining between them. The germline gives CDR1 SGHNT, CDR2 YENEEA. CDR3 length: 14 amino acids. CDR3 in DNA: TGTGCCAGCAGCTCGCGGGGAGGTGAGACTGAAGCTTTCTTT. This translates into CASSSRGGETEAFF.